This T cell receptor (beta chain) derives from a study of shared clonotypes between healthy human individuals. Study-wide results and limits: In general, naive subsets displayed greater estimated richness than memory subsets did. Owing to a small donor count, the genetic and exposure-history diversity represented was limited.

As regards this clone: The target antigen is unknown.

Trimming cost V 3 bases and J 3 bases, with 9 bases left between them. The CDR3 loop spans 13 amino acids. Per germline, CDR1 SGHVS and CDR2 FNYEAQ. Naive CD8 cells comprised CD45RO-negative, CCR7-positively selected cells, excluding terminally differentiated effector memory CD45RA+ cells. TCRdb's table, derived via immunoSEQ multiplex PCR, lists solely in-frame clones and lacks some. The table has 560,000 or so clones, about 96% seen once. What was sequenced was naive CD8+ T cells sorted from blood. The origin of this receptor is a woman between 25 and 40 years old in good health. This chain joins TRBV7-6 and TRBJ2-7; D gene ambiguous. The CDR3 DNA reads TGTGCCAGCAGCTTTGGACCCGACTACGAGCAGTACTTC. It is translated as CASSFGPDYEQYF.